This TCR beta chain was recovered during a study of tumor and adjacent non-tumor tissue in lung cancer. V lost 1 base and J lost 3, with 11 bases in between. CDR3 length equals 15 residues. Germline V gene sequence: CDR1 SGHNT, CDR2 YENEEA. No cell sorting was done before RNA was extracted from the tissue. Study-level results: Shorter survival was associated with higher TCR diversity in tumors.

A modified ARM-PCR protocol with three rounds of nested PCR amplified TCRbeta. One entry per CDR3 protein results from TCRdb running MiXCR on the multiplex PCR reads. The sample yields approximately 150,000 distinct CDR3 sequences, around 60% seen once. This clonotype was detected many times. Antigen unknown. Input material: lung tumor tissue. This TCR derives from a man between 60 and 70 years old with small cell lung cancer. The chain combines TRBV11-3 with TRBJ2-3; D might be TRBD2 (5 bases). CDR3 in DNA: TGTGCCAGCAGCTTAGGTGGGAGTCGGACAGATACGCAGTATTTT. Translated, it gives CASSLGGSRTDTQYF.